The present TCR beta chain was sequenced within a study of shared clonotypes between healthy human individuals (dated by TCRdb to 2020 to 2022). General notes on the study: The cohort included a few men and a couple of women between 18 and 49 years of age. Per donor, three plates each were used for CD4 naive and CD4 memory, two for CD8 naive, and one for CD8 memory. To estimate repertoire size and how much clonotypes are shared between individuals, the study performed deep sequencing of blood TCR repertoires from about five healthy adults. To increase sequencing depth and limit assay-specific biases, different laboratories used diverse techniques to prepare libraries and sequence TCR repertoires. Leukapheresis yielded between about 0.94 and 8.9 billion PBMCs per donor.

TCR CDR3 regions were amplified from genomic DNA by multiplex PCR using the deep immunoSEQ assay. For each cell subset, the extracted genomic DNA was distributed evenly across all wells of several immunoSEQ 96-well plates, and each plate served as one replicate. For sorted subsets, about 200 ng genomic DNA, equal to tens of thousands of T cell genomes, was loaded into each replicate PCR. Purified libraries were measured with a Qubit 3.0 fluorometer, size-checked on a Bioanalyzer 2100, and measured again with the KAPA Library Quantification kit. A separate single-read 150-cycle Illumina NextSeq 550 flow cell was used to sequence each immunoSEQ 96-well plate. In the authors' own workflow: Because the immunoSEQ output included only junctional sequences and no quality scores, the filtering could not be the same as the filtering used for full-length reads. To assign V/J genes and CDR3, sequences were annotated using PyIR, a Python wrapper for IgBLAST v1.9, with IMGT germline references. Reads with weak V/J assignments (E-value above 1e-6), missing CDR3, stop codons, out-of-frame junctions, or ambiguous translated residues were removed. V3J clonotypes were defined as sequences sharing an identical inferred V gene, J gene, and CDR3 amino acid sequence. Percentage overlap between repertoires was calculated by dividing the number of shared unique clonotypes by the size of the smaller repertoire. RTK rarefaction, the Chao1 estimator, and Recon v2.1 estimates of unobserved clonotypes were used to assess repertoire richness. Generation probabilities for all TCRbeta clonotypes obtained by the gDNA method from several donors were computed using OLGA. Imported from immuneACCESS, the table was reduced by TCRdb to in-frame sequences with V and J called. These copies leave out some clones; in studies compared against another copy, an unresolved V gene accounts for under half, and the cause of the remainder is not known. That table supplies the V and J calls and clone size; D and trimming were determined from the DNA. A total of over 850,000 clones appear in this sample, around 82% of them only once. Roughly 0.56% of the sample is held by the ten biggest clonotypes.

This clone has a single count. The specificity of this receptor is unknown. Base qualities are not at hand, and no much larger clone is one base apart. The CDR3 goes from the cysteine to the phenylalanine over 14 residues. Solely the CDR3 DNA is kept, with 42 bases framed from the first base. The germline V gene yields MNHNS for CDR1 and SASEGT for CDR2. V is clipped by 5 bases and J by 5 bases, and the sequence between their germline boundaries is 15 bases long. Healthy HIV-negative adults with no recently reported acute infections or vaccinations were included as donors. Only Caucasian adults living in Nashville, Tennessee, USA were represented among the donors. CD4+ T cells were enriched by magnetic negative selection; naive cells were then positively selected on CD45RA, and the negative fraction formed the memory subset. After blood collection by leukapheresis, PBMCs were isolated using Ficoll-Histopaque density gradient centrifugation and then cryopreserved in the vapor phase of liquid nitrogen. Analytical flow cytometry was used to check the purity and quantity of each magnetically sorted T cell population. Genomic DNA was isolated from each sorted fraction and quantified by UV absorbance on a Nanodrop 2000c.

Summary of the overall study and its limitations: Because the study included only a small number of donors, the genetic and exposure-history diversity represented was limited. Pairwise subsampling indicated that sequencing depth was expected to affect the degree of clonotype sharing among donors. Higher generation probabilities were observed for clonotypes shared by all four sorted-subset donors than for non-shared clonotypes. Only blood was sampled, and tissue TCR repertoires likely differ from those in blood. Larger estimated clonotype richness was generally found for naive subsets than for memory subsets. Even with the large sequencing depth, rarefaction of the sorted-subset datasets indicated that sequencing was incomplete. When a few donors were compared, the shared fraction of clonotypes was around 5% for naive CD4, over 3% for naive CD8, more than 2% for memory CD4, and approximately 0.4% for memory CD8.

The material sequenced was memory CD4+ T cells from PBMCs. The cell subset or site label corresponds to: CD45RA-negative fraction. The chain uses TRBV6-1 and TRBJ1-1; D gene: possibly TRBD1, on 5 matching bases. This receptor was taken from a man aged 18 to 30 in good health. Some clones in this sample may be carry-over from other donors' samples. This receptor has the CDR3 CASSRIGGLTEAFF. The DNA sequence is TGTGCCAGCAGTCGAATTGGGGGATTAACTGAAGCTTTCTTT.